These 21 T cell receptor beta chains were sequenced from one sample in a study of T cell repertoires in cytomegalovirus infection. Each CDR3 protein is one row after TCRdb ran MiXCR on the reads. The table lists some 300,000 distinct CDR3 sequences, under 20% of them singletons. Specimen: PBMCs. These receptors all come from a human donor in good health (CMV status not recorded). Some clones in this sample may be carry-over from other donors' samples.

V gene TRBV20-1 combines with J gene TRBJ1-5, with TRBD1 as a possible D gene (6 bases). The CDR3 contains 14 residues. Germline assignment: CDR1 DFQATT and CDR2 SNEGSKA (reference sequence). The V gene lost 1 base and the J gene lost 4 bases, with 11 bases spanning the gap. CDR3 amino acids: CSARAGAINQPQHF. CDR3 DNA sequence: TGCAGTGCTAGAGCAGGGGCCATAAATCAGCCCCAGCATTTT.

This clonotype occurred a few times. The V gene is TRBV24-1, the J gene TRBJ2-3; TRBD2 might be the D (6 bases). Trimming shortened V by 1 base and J by 0 bases, and 10 bases separated the two germline ends. The CDR3 contains 16 residues. Germline V lookup: CDR1 KGHDR, CDR2 SFDVKD. As DNA, the CDR3 is TGTGCCACCAGTGATTTTGCGGGGCCCAGCACAGATACGCAGTATTTT. It codes for CATSDFAGPSTDTQYF.

The gene calls are TRBV4-2 and TRBJ1-4, with D possibly being TRBD1 (5 bases). The V end lost 4 bases, the J end lost 8 bases, and 14 bases lay between the germline ends. The CDR3 consists of 14 residues. Germline CDR1 reads LGHNA; CDR2 reads YNFKEQ. CDR3 protein: CASSLEGMGEKLFF. The DNA of the CDR3 is TGTGCCAGCAGCCTAGAGGGGATGGGGGAAAAACTGTTTTTT.

The sample holds many counts of this clonotype. This rearrangement joins TRBV7-2 to TRBJ1-1; no clear D gene. V was cut by 5 bases and J by 7 bases, with 14 bases left in between. This CDR3 contains 13 residues. Germline-derived CDR1 and CDR2 are SGHTA and FQGNSA. This CDR3 is CASSQRARGEAFF. DNA for the CDR3: TGTGCCAGCAGCCAACGGGCTCGAGGTGAAGCTTTCTTT.

This clonotype was detected a few times. This rearrangement joins TRBV28 to TRBJ2-1; 14 bases line up with TRBD2. J was trimmed by 8 bases and V by 5 bases; bases with no gene match: 8. The CDR3 is made up of 16 amino acids. CDR1 MDHEN and CDR2 SYDVKM come from the germline V gene. The CDR3 sequence: CASSLPGTSGGYEQFF. CDR3 DNA sequence: TGTGCCAGCAGTCTCCCCGGGACTAGCGGGGGATATGAGCAGTTCTTC.

This clonotype was recorded many times. The CDR3 here is CASSIDRVAETQYF. For the CDR3, the DNA is TGTGCCAGTAGTATCGACAGGGTGGCAGAGACCCAGTACTTC. V usage is TRBV19 and J usage is TRBJ2-5, with 7 bases matching TRBD1. There are 14 residues in the CDR3. The germline V gene has CDR1 LNHDA and CDR2 SQIVND (reference sequence). Trimming cost V 3 bases and J 4 bases; bases outside gene matches: 5.

Comment on this clonotype: The junction departs from the called germline gene at one end, perhaps through a read error. The genes are TRBV20-1 and TRBJ1-4; D possibly corresponds to TRBD1 (5 bases). The CDR3 loop spans 13 amino acids. Germline V lookup: CDR1 DFQATT, CDR2 SNEGSKA (reference sequence). CDR3 coding DNA: TGCAGTGCTCGGGGGACGTTGGATGAAAAACTGTTGTTT. Amino acids: CSARGTLDEKLLF.

There are a few counts of this clonotype. V and J are TRBV7-2 and TRBJ2-1, with D uncertain. The CDR3 has 11 amino acids. Germline lookup yields CDR1 SGHTA and CDR2 FQGNSA. V was trimmed by 6 bases and J by 15 bases, leaving 15 bases between them. The CDR3 is CASRSLGPLFF. CDR3 DNA sequence: TGTGCCAGCAGATCCCTCGGACCTCTGTTCTTC.

The table lists this clonotype with many counts. The chain couples TRBV7-8 to TRBJ2-1; D tentatively reads TRBD1 or TRBD2 (5 bases each). The CDR3 contains 16 residues. Per germline, CDR1 SGHVS and CDR2 FQNEAQ. The germline V and J ends were trimmed by 6 bases and 0 bases, with 15 bases remaining between them. The CDR3 sequence: CASSPGAGSSYNEQFF. In DNA, the CDR3 is TGTGCCAGCAGTCCCGGGGCCGGCTCCTCCTACAATGAGCAGTTCTTC.

This clonotype came up many times. The gene calls are TRBV7-2 and TRBJ1-1; maybe TRBD1 (5 bases). The CDR3 is 14 amino acids. Per the germline V gene, CDR1 is SGHTA and CDR2 is FQGNSA. Trimming removed 4 bases from V and 2 bases from J, with 11 bases in between. The CDR3 nucleotides read TGTGCCAGCAGCTCCCGGACACGAAACACTGAAGCTTTCTTT. This codes for CASSSRTRNTEAFF.

V gene TRBV12-3 or TRBV12-4 combines with J gene TRBJ2-7; D possibly matches TRBD1 or TRBD2 (6 bases each). The CDR3 sequence is 16 residues long. Trimming took off 3 bases at V and 2 bases at J, with 17 bases between the two ends. The CDR3 sequence: CASSFSLEGGTYEQYF. As DNA, the CDR3 is TGTGCCAGCAGTTTTTCTTTGGAGGGGGGAACCTACGAGCAGTACTTC.

In this sample, this clonotype turned up many times. V and J are TRBV28 and TRBJ1-2; D is unresolved. Trimming removed 8 bases from V and 0 bases from J, with 13 bases in between. Germline CDR1 reads MDHEN; CDR2 reads SYDVKM. CDR3 size: 14 residues. The CDR3 bases are TGTGCCAGCCAGCGGGTTCCTACTAACTATGGCTACACCTTC. It is translated as CASQRVPTNYGYTF.

This clonotype was detected many times. This chain joins TRBV12-3 or TRBV12-4 and TRBJ1-1; D is uncertain. This CDR3 comprises 13 residues. V was trimmed by 2 bases and J by 1 base, leaving 5 bases between them. The CDR3, as DNA: TGTGCCAGCAGTTTATTCGGGAACACTGAAGCTTTCTTT. Encoded protein: CASSLFGNTEAFF.

This clonotype was seen at least ten times. The rearrangement uses TRBV12-3 or TRBV12-4 and TRBJ2-1; possibly TRBD1 or TRBD2 for D (6 bases each). The V end lost 5 bases, the J end lost 7 bases, and 15 bases lay between the germline ends. This CDR3 is 14 amino acids long. The CDR3 spells CASSTGGGLNEQFF. Here the CDR3 DNA reads TGTGCCAGCAGTACCGGAGGGGGGTTAAATGAGCAGTTCTTC.

In its sample, this clonotype was seen many times. The chain carries TRBV7-9 and TRBJ2-7, with D perhaps given as TRBD1 or TRBD2 (5 bases each). This CDR3 contains 16 residues. Trimming took off 5 bases at V and 3 bases at J, with 20 bases between the two ends. Germline V lookup: CDR1 SEHNR, CDR2 FQNEAQ (reference sequence). DNA for the CDR3: TGTGCCAGCAGCCGAATTAAGACAGCGGAAGACTACGAGCAGTACTTC. Its translation: CASSRIKTAEDYEQYF.

The chain recombines TRBV23-1 with TRBJ2-1; D is possibly TRBD2 (5 bases). TRBV23-1 is an ORF, and what it does is uncertain. The CDR3 runs 16 residues. Trimming removed 7 bases from V and 4 bases from J, with 20 bases in between. The CDR3 spells CASTIWEGRGYNEQFF. CDR3 nucleotides: TGCGCCAGCACAATTTGGGAAGGGCGAGGGTACAATGAGCAGTTCTTC.

In the case of this clonotype: This may come from a read error, since a much larger clone is one base off. V and J are TRBV7-2 and TRBJ2-7; D perhaps matches TRBD1 (5 bases). The CDR3 loop spans 14 amino acids. Germline loops: CDR1 SGHTA, CDR2 FQGNSA. V was pared by 7 bases and J by 5 bases, with 18 bases between. The CDR3, as DNA: TGTGCCAGCACCGGATCGGTCAGGGTCCACGAGCAGTACTTC. It encodes CASTGSVRVHEQYF.

This clonotype was found many times. CDR3 sequence (DNA): TGTGCCAGCAGCGCGGACGAGGTTGAAGCTTTCTTT. Translated, it gives CASSADEVEAFF. The chain links TRBV7-9 to TRBJ1-1, with D unresolved. Germline loops: CDR1 SEHNR, CDR2 FQNEAQ (reference sequence). This CDR3 contains 12 residues. V was shortened by 5 bases and J by 7 bases, with 11 bases between the two germline ends. Complete variable domain (other parts from reference TRBV7-9 and TRBJ1-1): DTGVSQNPRHKITKRGQNVTFRCDPISEHNRLYWYRQTLGQGPEFLTYFQNEAQLEKSRLLSDRFSAERPKGSFSTLEIQRTEQGDSAMYLCASSADEVEAFFGQGTRLTVV.

This clonotype was picked up many times. The V and J genes are TRBV7-9 and TRBJ1-5; 8 bases map to TRBD1. Looked up from germline, CDR1 is SEHNR and CDR2 is FQNEAQ (reference sequence). This CDR3 contains 20 residues. Trimming removed 2 bases from V and 5 bases from J; junction bases left unmatched: 20. This CDR3 reads CASSLTKGDRGIFADQPQHF. The CDR3 DNA reads as TGTGCCAGCAGCTTAACAAAGGGAGACAGGGGAATTTTTGCAGATCAGCCCCAGCATTTT.

This clonotype has at least ten counts. The CDR3 DNA is TGTGCCAGCAGCTTAGATATTTTGAGCGAGCAGTACTTC. Its protein product is CASSLDILSEQYF. This chain connects TRBV7-2 to TRBJ2-7; no firm D call. The germline V and J ends were trimmed by 1 base and 6 bases, with 10 bases remaining between them. This CDR3 has 13 amino acids. Germline lookup yields CDR1 SGHTA and CDR2 FQGNSA. Variable domain in full (rest from reference TRBV7-2 and TRBJ2-7): GAGVSQSPSNKVTEKGKDVELRCDPISGHTALYWYRQSLGQGLEFLIYFQGNSAPDKSGLPSDRFSAERTGGSVSTLTIQRTQQEDSAVYLCASSLDILSEQYFGPGTRLTVT.

With respect to this clonotype: This clone may be a read error of a much larger clone one base away. The V gene is TRBV6-1, the J gene TRBJ1-4, with D maybe TRBD1 (5 bases). The V gene lost 3 bases and the J gene lost 1 base, with 6 bases spanning the gap. CDR3 length: 14 amino acids. The germline V gene has CDR1 MNHNS and CDR2 SASEGT. CDR3 region: CASSEGETNEKLFF. Written as DNA, the CDR3 is TGTGCCAGCAGTGAGGGGGAAACTAATGAAAAACTGTTTTTT.